These T cell receptor beta chains were read from a single sample in a study of T cells in Graves' hyperthyroidism and ophthalmopathy. From the multiplex PCR reads, TCRdb called clonotypes with MiXCR, one entry per CDR3 protein. The sample lists approximately 400,000 distinct CDR3 sequences; approximately 14% were seen once. The sequencing sample was made of blood. The receptors originated from a woman aged 18-35 years with Graves' hyperthyroidism. Each CDR3 is given with its conserved first and last residue. The D gene is left open where the match is weak. A row's size may be missing; if present it is once, few, many or a size class.

CDR3 length | D gene | J gene | V gene | clone size | CDR3 DNA | CDR3 protein
11 | NA | TRBJ2-2 | TRBV20-1 | NA | TGCAGTGCGCTTCTTCAGGAGAGTCTGTTTTTT | CSALLQESLFF
11 | NA | TRBJ2-1 | TRBV7-3 | many | TGTGCCAGCAGCTTGAACGGCGAGCAGTTCTTC | CASSLNGEQFF
15 | TRBD1 | TRBJ1-5 | TRBV11-2 | many | TGTGCCAGCAGCTTAGATGGGGCAGGGGGGCAGCCCCAGCATTTT | CASSLDGAGGQPQHF
16 | TRBD2 | TRBJ2-5 | TRBV4-1 | NA | TGCGCCAGCAGCCAAGATCCTAGCGGGAGTAAAGAGACCCAGTACTTC | CASSQDPSGSKETQYF
18 | NA | TRBJ2-1 | TRBV2 | many | TGTGCCAGCAGTGACCTCGCTGGGGGGCCGGGCTCCTACAATGAGCAGTTCTTC | CASSDLAGGPGSYNEQFF
18 | NA | TRBJ1-4 | TRBV4-3 | NA | TGCGCCAGCAGCCAAGATCGAGGAGGAGATCCAACTAATGAAAAACTGTTTTTT | CASSQDRGGDPTNEKLFF
18 | TRBD1 | TRBJ1-4 | TRBV6-1 | once | TGTGCCAGCAGCGAGGACAGGGTGTTCTCATCTTTGGATGAAAAACTGTTTTTT | CASSEDRVFSSLDEKLFF
15 | NA | TRBJ2-7 | TRBV20-1 | NA | TGCAGTGCTAGGCCCCAGCCGGGGAAGGGTTACGAGCAGTACTTC | CSARPQPGKGYEQYF
16 | NA | TRBJ2-5 | TRBV6-1 | many | TGTGCCAGCAGTGAAGGTTGGGGGTCGGTCCAAGAGACCCAGTACTTC | CASSEGWGSVQETQYF
14 | NA | TRBJ2-7 | TRBV19 | NA | TGTGCCAGTAGTAGGGACATGAGCTCCTACGAGCAGTACTTC | CASSRDMSSYEQYF
16 | NA | TRBJ2-3 | TRBV4-1 | NA | TGCGCCAGCAGCCAAGCGTGGGACACCCTTCTCGATACGCAGTATTTT | CASSQAWDTLLDTQYF
12 | NA | TRBJ2-2 | TRBV28 | NA | TGTGCCAGCAGCAAGGGCGCCGGGGAGCTGTTTTTT | CASSKGAGELFF
17 | NA | TRBJ2-6 | TRBV11-2 | NA | TGTGCCAGCAGCTCCAATCTACAGGGTTATGGGGCCAACGTCCTGACTTTC | CASSSNLQGYGANVLTF
15 | NA | TRBJ2-7 | TRBV27 | many | TGTGCCAGCAGCTTTGTGGGGCAGGGAGCCTACGAGCAGTACTTC | CASSFVGQGAYEQYF
14 | TRBD1 | TRBJ2-7 | TRBV7-6 | few | TGTGCCAGCAGCGTAGGGACAGCCTCCTACGAGCAGTACTTC | CASSVGTASYEQYF
14 | TRBD1 | TRBJ2-5 | TRBV5-1 | NA | TGCGCCAGCAGCTTGGTCGGGACAGGGGAGACCCAGTACTTC | CASSLVGTGETQYF
14 | TRBD1 | TRBJ1-2 | TRBV5-1 | many | TGCGCCAGCAGCCGGGACAGTGCTAACTATGGCTACACCTTC | CASSRDSANYGYTF
16 | TRBD2 | TRBJ2-7 | TRBV7-3 | many | TGTGCCAGCAGCTACCACGGCAAGAGCGGGGGCTACGAGCAGTACTTC | CASSYHGKSGGYEQYF
14 | NA | TRBJ2-7 | TRBV28 | many | TGTGCCAGCAGTATCGGACACGTTACCTACGAGCAGTACTTC | CASSIGHVTYEQYF
15 | NA | TRBJ1-1 | TRBV27 | many | TGTGCCAGCAGTTTAAGCGGGGGCGTGAACACTGAAGCTTTCTTT | CASSLSGGVNTEAFF